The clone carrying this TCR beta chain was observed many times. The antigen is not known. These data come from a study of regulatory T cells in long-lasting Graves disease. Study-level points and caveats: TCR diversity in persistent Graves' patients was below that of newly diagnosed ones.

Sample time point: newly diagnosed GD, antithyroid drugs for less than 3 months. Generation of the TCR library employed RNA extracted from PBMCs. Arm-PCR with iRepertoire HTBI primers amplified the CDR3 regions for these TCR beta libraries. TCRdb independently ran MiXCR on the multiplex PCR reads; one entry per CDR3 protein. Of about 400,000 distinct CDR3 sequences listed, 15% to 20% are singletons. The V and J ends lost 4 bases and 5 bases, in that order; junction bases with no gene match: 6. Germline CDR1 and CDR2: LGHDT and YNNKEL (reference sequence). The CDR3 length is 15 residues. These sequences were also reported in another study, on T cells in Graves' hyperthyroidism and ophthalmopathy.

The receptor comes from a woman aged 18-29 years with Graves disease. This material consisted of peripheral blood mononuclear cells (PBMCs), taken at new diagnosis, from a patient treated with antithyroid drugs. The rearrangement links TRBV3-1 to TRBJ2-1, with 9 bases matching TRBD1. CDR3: CASSLPGQGNNEQFF. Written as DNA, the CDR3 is TGTGCCAGCAGCCTTCCGGGACAGGGAAACAATGAGCAGTTCTTC.